These 27 T cell receptor beta chains share one sample of origin, sequenced in a study of shared clonotypes between healthy human individuals. Only in-frame clones appear in the TCRdb table, and some are missing; sequencing was by immunoSEQ multiplex PCR. The table records roughly 1,800,000 clones, about 95% of them present only once. Naivety among CD8 cells was defined by CD45RO negativity and positive CCR7 selection, thereby excluding terminally differentiated effector memory CD45RA+ cells. Input material: naive CD8+ T cells sorted from blood. The receptors were gathered from a man aged 18 to 29 in good health.

This rearrangement joins TRBV27 to TRBJ2-7; tentatively, D is TRBD2 (6 bases). The CDR3 extends over 15 amino acids. Trimming left V 9 bases short and J 2 bases short, with 20 bases between. The germline V gene encodes CDR1 MNHEY and CDR2 SMNVEV (reference sequence). This CDR3 is CASVMTGDPTYEQYF. DNA for the CDR3: TGTGCCAGTGTTATGACGGGAGACCCTACCTACGAGCAGTACTTC.

This clone was detected once. Distinct nucleotide sequences in the sample also encode this CDR3. The rearrangement joins TRBV5-1 to TRBJ1-2; D remains unclear. Trimming stripped 2 bases from V and 2 bases from J, with 7 bases between. CDR1 and CDR2 (germline): SGHRS, YFSETQ. The CDR3 loop spans 13 amino acids. The CDR3 DNA is TGCGCCAGCAGCTTTACTGAAAACTATGGCTACACCTTC. It encodes CASSFTENYGYTF.

The chain recombines TRBV28 with TRBJ2-5, with D unclear. V shed 3 bases and J shed 5 bases, with 10 bases lying between them. The CDR3 extends over 13 amino acids. Germline V gene lookup returns CDR1 MDHEN and CDR2 SYDVKM. This CDR3 is CASSLDGRETQYF. The CDR3 DNA follows: TGTGCCAGCAGTTTGGACGGTCGGGAGACCCAGTACTTC. The whole variable domain, filled in from reference TRBV28 and TRBJ2-5, reads DVKVTQSSRYLVKRTGEKVFLECVQDMDHENMFWYRQDPGLGLRLIYFSYDVKMKEKGDIPEGYSVSREKKERFSLILESASTNQTSMYLCASSLDGRETQYFGPGTRLLVL.

As to this clone: A read error is possible here, since a much larger clone lies one base away. The chain joins TRBV21-1 to TRBJ2-7. TRBV21-1 has pseudogene status. This CDR3 is built from 11 residues. This CDR3 reads CASSDLYEQYF. In DNA, the CDR3 is TGTGCCAGCAGCGACCTCTACGAGCAGTACTTC.

The V and J genes are TRBV6-5 and TRBJ1-2; the match to TRBD1 covers 9 bases. This CDR3 region has 14 residues. V lost 5 bases to trimming and J lost 6 bases; unmatched junction nucleotides: 7. Per the germline V gene, CDR1 is MNHEY and CDR2 is SVGAGI. This chain's CDR3 is CASSPGTGLNGYTF. The CDR3 bases are TGTGCCAGCAGTCCCGGGACAGGGCTTAATGGCTACACCTTC.

The CDR3 loop reads CASSLPGAQETQYF. The CDR3 nucleotides read TGTGCCAGCAGCTTGCCAGGGGCCCAAGAGACCCAGTACTTC. V is TRBV5-6 and J is TRBJ2-5; perhaps TRBD1 as D (6 bases). The CDR3 runs 14 residues. Germline V gene data show CDR1 as SGHDT and CDR2 as YYEEEE. V lost 1 base and J lost 1, with 8 bases in between.

The chain combines TRBV27 with TRBJ2-3; 9 bases agree with TRBD2. CDR1 is MNHEY, CDR2 SMNVEV, per germline (reference sequence). The junction had 8 bases not matched to a gene; V was cut back by 2 bases and J by 5 bases. CDR3 size: 16 residues. The CDR3 bases are TGTGCCAGCAGTTTAGCGGGAGGGCCTCTTGTAGATACGCAGTATTTT. Protein sequence: CASSLAGGPLVDTQYF.

The chain carries TRBV10-1 and TRBJ2-3, with 11 bases lining up with TRBD2. J was trimmed by 3 bases and V by 3 bases; bases with no gene match: 2. Germline V CDR1 and CDR2: WNHNN, SYGVQD (reference sequence). The CDR3 spans 15 residues. The CDR3 coding sequence is TGCGCCAGCAGTGAACTAGCGGGGGTGACAGATACGCAGTATTTT. Translated, it gives CASSELAGVTDTQYF.

The chain combines TRBV11-2 with TRBJ2-7; D is tentatively TRBD1 or TRBD2 (5 bases each). V was trimmed by 4 bases and J by 5 bases, leaving 24 bases between them. Germline loops: CDR1 SGHAT, CDR2 FQNNGV. This CDR3 has 17 amino acids. The CDR3 DNA reads TGTGCCAGCAGCTACACCGGGACCCAATTCCCCCTACACGAGCAGTACTTC. Protein sequence: CASSYTGTQFPLHEQYF.

Remarks on this clone: An end of the junction differs from the germline gene, which may be a read error. The chain links TRBV7-7 to TRBJ2-1, with TRBD1 matching 8 bases. This CDR3 comprises 14 residues. Per the germline V gene, CDR1 is SSHAT and CDR2 is FNYEAQ (reference sequence). DNA for the CDR3: TGTGCTAGCAACAACAGGGGGTGCTACAATGAGCAGTTCTTC. It is translated as CASNNRGCYNEQFF.

Worth noting for this clone: Distinct nucleotide sequences in the sample also encode this CDR3. The V call is TRBV6-6, the J call TRBJ2-5, with D tentatively TRBD2 (6 bases). The CDR3 spans 14 residues. Germline-derived CDR1 and CDR2 are MNHNY and SVGAGI (reference sequence). V lost 4 bases and J lost 1, with 10 bases in between. DNA of the CDR3: TGTGCCAGCAGTTTGACTAGTCCCCAAGAGACCCAGTACTTC. Its protein is CASSLTSPQETQYF.

V usage is TRBV5-4 and J usage is TRBJ1-2; D is possibly TRBD1 (6 bases). The CDR3 runs 13 residues. V was clipped by 4 bases and J by 4 bases, with 11 bases between them. The V gene's germline CDR1 is SGHNT and CDR2 YYREEE (reference sequence). The CDR3 is CASSRQDGYGYTF. The CDR3 region has the DNA TGTGCCAGCAGCCGACAGGACGGCTATGGCTACACCTTC.

The rearrangement joins TRBV7-2 to TRBJ2-7; no clear D gene. With 5 bases removed from V and 3 bases from J, the gap between germline ends came to 11 bases. CDR3 length equals 13 residues. CDR1 and CDR2 from the germline V gene are SGHTA and FQGNSA. For the CDR3, the DNA is TGTGCCAGCAGCCGACACTACTACTACGAGCAGTACTTC. This codes for CASSRHYYYEQYF.

The chain uses TRBV14 and TRBJ2-3; 8 nucleotides line up with TRBD2. The V segment lost 0 bases and the J segment 11 bases; nucleotides outside the gene matches: 4. Germline V gene lookup returns CDR1 SGHDN and CDR2 FVKESK. The CDR3 contains 13 residues. CDR3 region: CASSQDGAGEQYF. The CDR3, as DNA: TGTGCCAGCAGCCAAGATGGAGCGGGGGAGCAGTATTTT.

CDR3 bases: TGTGCCAGCAGCGTAGATGTGGGGGTTTACGAGCAGTACTTC. This translates into CASSVDVGVYEQYF. This sequence joins TRBV9 and TRBJ2-7, with D possibly being TRBD1 or TRBD2 (5 bases each). The germline V gene encodes CDR1 SGDLS and CDR2 YYNGEE. The CDR3 totals 14 residues. The V end lost 0 bases, the J end lost 4 bases, and 11 bases lay between the germline ends.

The genes are TRBV29-1 and TRBJ2-7, with a weak D call TRBD1 (5 bases). The V gene's germline CDR1 is SQVTM and CDR2 ANQGSEA. Trimming removed 5 bases at V and 0 bases at J, with 11 bases between. This CDR3 region has 13 residues. This chain's CDR3 is CSVKTGSSYEQYF. CDR3 sequence (DNA): TGCAGCGTTAAAACAGGTTCCTCCTACGAGCAGTACTTC.

A remark on this clone: Other DNA sequences in this specimen translate into the identical CDR3. V gene TRBV4-1 combines with J gene TRBJ2-7; 9 bases are shared with TRBD2. The CDR3 length is 14 residues. Germline V gives CDR1 MGHRA, CDR2 YSYEKL. J lost 4 bases, V lost 0 bases, and 1 base had no gene match. The CDR3 DNA sequence: TGCGCCAGCAGCCAAGAGGCGGGGGGGTACGAGCAGTACTTC. It yields the protein CASSQEAGGYEQYF.

The V and J genes are TRBV19 and TRBJ2-2; 8 bases map to TRBD1. With V trimmed by 5 bases and J by 5 bases, 7 bases remained unmatched. Looked up from germline, CDR1 is LNHDA and CDR2 is SQIVND (reference sequence). This CDR3 is built from 15 residues. CDR3 sequence reads: CASSSWTGSTGELFF. CDR3 sequence (DNA): TGTGCCAGTAGTTCATGGACAGGGAGTACCGGGGAGCTGTTTTTT.

This clone occurred once. This chain connects TRBV4-1 to TRBJ2-7; D might be TRBD1 (6 bases). The CDR3 totals 15 residues. The V and J ends lost 0 bases and 3 bases respectively, with 12 bases between them. In germline, CDR1 is MGHRA, CDR2 YSYEKL. CDR3 amino acids: CASSQDITGYYEQYF. The CDR3 DNA reads as TGCGCCAGCAGCCAAGATATCACAGGGTACTACGAGCAGTACTTC.

This sequence joins TRBV30 and TRBJ2-2; 8 nucleotides agree with TRBD2. From germline, CDR1 is GTSNPN and CDR2 SVGIG (reference sequence). This CDR3 region has 15 residues. Trimming took 2 bases from V and 7 from J; bases not matched to a gene: 9. The CDR3 DNA sequence: TGTGCCTGGAGTCAGAATAGCGGGGTCTTCGGGGAGCTGTTTTTT. The encoded protein is CAWSQNSGVFGELFF.

This clone has just one count. V gene TRBV19 combines with J gene TRBJ2-7, with D hard to call. V lost 5 bases and J lost 0, with 11 bases in between. This CDR3 has 14 amino acids. CDR1 and CDR2 from the germline V gene are LNHDA and SQIVND (reference sequence). The DNA for the CDR3 is TGTGCCAGTAGTCCGATACTTAGCTCCTACGAGCAGTACTTC. Translated, it gives CASSPILSSYEQYF.

This chain connects TRBV2 to TRBJ1-2; perhaps TRBD1 as D (5 bases). The CDR3 length is 11 residues. The germline gives CDR1 SNHLY, CDR2 FYNNEI. V was clipped by 8 bases and J by 8 bases, with 12 bases between them. The CDR3 coding sequence is TGTGCCAGCGAATCAGGGCACGGCTACACCTTC. This translates into CASESGHGYTF.

This rearrangement joins TRBV5-5 to TRBJ2-7; D possibly corresponds to TRBD1 (5 bases). V was pared by 6 bases and J by 5 bases, with 15 bases between. The CDR3 loop spans 13 amino acids. CDR1 is SGHKS and CDR2 is YYEKEE in the germline V gene (reference sequence). Written as DNA, the CDR3 is TGTGCCAGCACTGCAGGGAATATCGACGAGCAGTACTTC. Protein: CASTAGNIDEQYF.

The chain joins TRBV19 to TRBJ2-3; D perhaps matches TRBD2 (6 bases). The CDR3 has 14 amino acids. The V gene's germline CDR1 is LNHDA and CDR2 SQIVND (reference sequence). Trimming pared 3 bases from V and 0 bases from J, leaving 7 bases between. Here the CDR3 reads CASSIGTSTDTQYF. Written as DNA, the CDR3 is TGTGCCAGTAGTATCGGGACTAGCACAGATACGCAGTATTTT.

The chain combines TRBV19 with TRBJ2-1; 14 bases agree with TRBD2. This CDR3 comprises 17 residues. V was clipped by 5 bases and J by 0 bases; unmatched bases: 3. The germline CDR1 and CDR2 sequences are LNHDA and SQIVND (reference sequence). Here the CDR3 reads CASSPGLAGVSYNEQFF. The DNA for the CDR3 is TGTGCCAGTAGTCCGGGACTAGCGGGAGTCTCCTACAATGAGCAGTTCTTC.

The chain links TRBV5-1 to TRBJ2-7; D uncertain. Germline V gives CDR1 SGHRS, CDR2 YFSETQ. This CDR3 has 14 amino acids. Trimming stripped 7 bases from V and 2 bases from J, with 16 bases between. The CDR3 bases are TGCGCCAGCGGTGATAGAGACGGACCCTACGAGCAGTACTTC. Its translation is CASGDRDGPYEQYF.

The chain employs TRBV27 and TRBJ1-4; D is uncertain. CDR1 and CDR2 (germline): MNHEY, SMNVEV (reference sequence). V was pared by 5 bases and J by 0 bases, with 10 bases between. The CDR3 is 15 amino acids. CDR3 protein: CASSRTQATNEKLFF. The CDR3 DNA reads as TGTGCCAGCAGTAGGACGCAGGCAACTAATGAAAAACTGTTTTTT.